This is a list of T cell receptor beta chains from one sample in a study of blood T cell repertoires in COVID-19. Libraries were prepared by immunoSEQ multiplex PCR; TCRdb keeps only in-frame clonotypes and omits some of them. The table includes 130,000 to 150,000 clones, roughly four fifths detected once. Material for sequencing was peripheral blood. These receptors came from a woman older than 75 in a cohort sampled during active or convalescent COVID-19. Each CDR3 is given with its conserved first and last residue. Each record gives: D gene, J gene, clone size, V gene, CDR3 protein, CDR3 DNA. D genes are given only for firm matches. Size values are once, few and many counts, or a class for expanded clones, and some rows have none.

-	TRBJ2-1	-	TRBV29-1	CSARRGSSYNEQFF	TGCAGCGCCCGCCGGGGTTCGTCGTACAATGAGCAGTTCTTC
TRBD2	TRBJ2-5	-	TRBV15	CATSTPGTSALQETQYF	TGTGCCACCAGCACCCCCGGTACTAGCGCTCTCCAAGAGACCCAGTACTTC
TRBD1	TRBJ1-2	-	TRBV5-1	CASSLIGQGAYGYTF	TGCGCCAGCAGCCTTATAGGACAGGGGGCGTATGGCTACACCTTC
-	TRBJ1-1	-	TRBV30	CAWSGNYIRNTEAFF	TGTGCCTGGAGTGGCAATTATATTAGGAACACTGAAGCTTTCTTT
-	TRBJ2-1	-	TRBV28	CASSLLGASYNEQFF	TGTGCCAGCAGTTTATTGGGGGCGTCCTACAATGAGCAGTTCTTC
-	TRBJ1-1	few	TRBV2	CASSVAGITEAFF	TGTGCCAGCAGTGTCGCAGGGATCACTGAAGCTTTCTTT
-	TRBJ1-1	few	TRBV19	CASSRNAEAFF	TGTGCCAGTAGCCGCAATGCGGAAGCTTTCTTT
-	TRBJ1-5	-	TRBV21-1	CASSHEANQPQHF	TGTGCCAGCAGCCACGAGGCCAATCAGCCCCAGCATTTT
-	TRBJ1-2	-	TRBV19	CASSYGEASNYGYTF	TGTGCCAGTAGTTATGGGGAGGCCTCTAACTATGGCTACACCTTC
-	TRBJ1-2	-	TRBV15	CATSRARGDGYTF	TGTGCCACCAGCAGAGCCAGGGGAGACGGCTACACCTTC
-	TRBJ1-3	-	TRBV7-8	CASSLAFGGNGNTIYF	TGTGCCAGCAGCTTAGCGTTCGGCGGGAATGGAAACACCATATATTTT
-	TRBJ2-5	-	TRBV5-4	CASSLTRSETQYF	TGTGCCAGCAGCTTAACTAGGTCAGAGACCCAGTACTTC
TRBD2	TRBJ2-7	-	TRBV10-3	CAIRALSGGAGEQYF	TGTGCCATCAGGGCCCTCAGCGGGGGGGCTGGTGAGCAGTACTTC
-	TRBJ2-5	-	TRBV5-5	CASSSRDGTRLRETQYF	TGTGCCAGCAGCTCGCGTGATGGAACGCGACTGAGGGAGACCCAGTACTTC
TRBD2	TRBJ2-3	-	TRBV9	CASSVVLAGEDTQYF	TGTGCCAGCAGCGTAGTACTAGCGGGGGAGGATACGCAGTATTTT
TRBD1	TRBJ2-3	-	TRBV7-9	CASSRTGELSDTQYF	TGTGCCAGCAGCCGCACAGGGGAGTTGTCGGATACGCAGTATTTT
TRBD1	TRBJ1-4	once	TRBV28	CASSPQGASNEKLFF	TGTGCCAGCAGCCCCCAGGGGGCCTCTAATGAAAAACTGTTTTTT
TRBD2	TRBJ2-1	once	TRBV7-3	CASSQGGTSQFF	TGTGCCAGCAGCCAAGGGGGGACTAGCCAGTTCTTC
TRBD2	TRBJ2-1	-	TRBV29-1	CSGGRTGGEQFF	TGCAGCGGTGGGCGGACGGGAGGTGAGCAGTTCTTC
-	TRBJ2-2	once	TRBV21-1	CASSPGQGKTGELFF	TGTGCCAGCAGTCCGGGACAGGGAAAAACCGGGGAGCTGTTTTTT
-	TRBJ1-2	-	TRBV4-1	CASSRTTDSNYGYTF	TGCGCCAGCAGCCGAACGACAGATTCTAACTATGGCTACACCTTC
-	TRBJ1-2	few	TRBV5-1	CASSWTDSGGYGYTF	TGCGCCAGCAGCTGGACCGATTCGGGGGGCTATGGCTACACCTTC
TRBD1	TRBJ2-2	-	TRBV5-1	CASSRDRGRTGELFF	TGCGCCAGCAGCAGGGACAGGGGGCGGACCGGGGAGCTGTTTTTT
TRBD1	TRBJ1-4	-	TRBV5-1	CASSFDRVSRLFF	TGCGCCAGCAGCTTTGACAGGGTGTCTCGACTGTTTTTT
TRBD2	TRBJ2-5	once	TRBV7-6	CASRAGGAETQYF	TGTGCCAGCAGGGCCGGGGGGGCAGAGACCCAGTACTTC
-	TRBJ2-2	-	TRBV3-1/TRBV3-2	CASSQVTTNTGELFF	TGTGCCAGCAGCCAAGTTACTACAAACACCGGGGAGCTGTTTTTT
TRBD2	TRBJ2-1	-	TRBV5-1	CASSLASGGYNEQFF	TGCGCCAGCAGCTTGGCTAGCGGGGGGTACAATGAGCAGTTCTTC
TRBD1	TRBJ1-1	-	TRBV27	CASSLASLQGFTEAFF	TGTGCCAGCAGTTTAGCTTCCCTACAGGGGTTCACTGAAGCTTTCTTT
TRBD2	TRBJ2-2	-	TRBV7-2	CASSLVGLAMNTGELFF	TGTGCCAGCAGCTTAGTGGGACTAGCGATGAACACCGGGGAGCTGTTTTTT
-	TRBJ1-2	few	TRBV12-5	CASGLGTAFGRYGYTF	TGTGCTAGTGGTTTGGGGACAGCCTTTGGAAGATATGGCTACACCTTC
-	TRBJ2-5	-	TRBV2	CASSGPSYPIETQYF	TGTGCCAGCAGTGGGCCTAGCTACCCTATTGAGACCCAGTACTTC
-	TRBJ1-2	-	TRBV3-1/TRBV3-2	CASSQAGQPVGYTF	TGTGCCAGCAGCCAGGCTGGACAGCCGGTCGGCTACACCTTC
-	TRBJ1-2	-	TRBV3-1/TRBV3-2	CASSQDLRGVYGYTF	TGTGCCAGCAGCCAAGATCTCCGGGGGGTCTATGGCTACACCTTC
TRBD2	TRBJ2-3	-	TRBV5-5	CASSTGLAGVTTQYF	TGTGCCAGCAGCACGGGACTAGCGGGGGTAACTACGCAGTATTTT
TRBD1	TRBJ1-2	-	TRBV5-4	CASSAGTGARYGYTF	TGTGCCAGCAGCGCCGGGACAGGTGCCAGATATGGCTACACCTTC
-	TRBJ1-3	-	TRBV5-5	CASSFFGGRTGNTIYF	TGTGCCAGCAGCTTTTTCGGGGGGAGAACTGGAAACACCATATATTTT